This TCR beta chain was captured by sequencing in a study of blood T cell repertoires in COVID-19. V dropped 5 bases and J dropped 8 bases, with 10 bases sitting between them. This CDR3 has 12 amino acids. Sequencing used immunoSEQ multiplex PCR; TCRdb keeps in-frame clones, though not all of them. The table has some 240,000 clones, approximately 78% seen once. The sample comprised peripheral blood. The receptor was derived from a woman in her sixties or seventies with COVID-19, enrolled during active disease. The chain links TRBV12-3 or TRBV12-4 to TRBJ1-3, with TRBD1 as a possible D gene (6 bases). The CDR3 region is CASSVQGYTIYF. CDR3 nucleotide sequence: TGTGCCAGCAGTGTACAGGGATACACCATATATTTT.